This entry lists 25 T cell receptor beta chains sequenced from one sample in a study of T cell responses to AZD1222 COVID-19 vaccine. Some clones are missing from TCRdb's copy, which holds only in-frame ones; the method was immunoSEQ multiplex PCR. The table includes about 130,000 clones, 80% to 95% detected once. Sequenced material: peripheral blood, taken on day 0 of AZD1222 vaccination. The receptors derive from an adult in good health.

This chain links TRBV3-1 (or the pseudogene TRBV3-2) with TRBJ2-1; the match to TRBD2 covers 10 bases. This CDR3 spans 17 amino acids. Germline V gives CDR1 LGHDT, CDR2 YNNKEL (reference sequence). Trimming at V came to 2 bases and at J to 7 bases, leaving 11 bases not matched to a gene. CDR3 protein: CASSQPNPGLATNEQFF. The CDR3 DNA follows: TGTGCCAGCAGCCAACCTAATCCGGGACTAGCGACTAATGAGCAGTTCTTC.

The chain uses TRBV25-1 and TRBJ1-5; no firm D call. The CDR3 sequence is 14 residues long. Deletions cut 2 bases from V and 3 bases from J, with 8 bases between. Germline-derived CDR1 and CDR2 are MGHDK and SYGVNS. This CDR3 reads CASSEGLDNQPQHF. The CDR3 bases are TGTGCCAGCAGTGAAGGGTTGGACAATCAGCCCCAGCATTTT.

The CDR3 is CASSTGIRETQYF. CDR3 nucleotides: TGTGCCAGCAGCACGGGGATTAGGGAGACCCAGTACTTC. This chain links TRBV7-3 with TRBJ2-5; perhaps TRBD2 as D (5 bases). CDR1 is SGHTA, CDR2 FQGTGA, per germline. The V gene lost 5 bases and the J gene lost 5 bases, with 12 bases spanning the gap. The CDR3 runs to 13 residues.

CDR3 residues: CASSQGAGTVNTEAFF. The CDR3 DNA sequence: TGCGCCAGCAGCCAAGGCGCCGGGACGGTGAACACTGAAGCTTTCTTT. This chain links TRBV4-1 with TRBJ1-1; a weak D match, TRBD1 (5 bases). Germline V gene lookup returns CDR1 MGHRA and CDR2 YSYEKL. V was trimmed by 1 base and J by 0 bases, leaving 12 bases between them. The CDR3 runs 16 residues.

The chain is built from TRBV11-2 and TRBJ2-2; D is unclear. Trimming took 4 bases from V and 6 from J, leaving 15 bases between them. This CDR3 is built from 15 residues. CDR1 SGHAT and CDR2 FQNNGV come from the germline V gene. DNA of the CDR3: TGTGCCAGCAGCTCAACCGGCCTTGGGTCCGGGGAGCTGTTTTTT. Its translation is CASSSTGLGSGELFF.

Notes on this clone: Given the absence of the conserved phenylalanine or tryptophan at the CDR3 end, a read error is likely. The limits of the CDR3 on the DNA are not certain, so only TCRdb's listed CDR3 is given. V usage is TRBV28 and J usage is TRBJ2-4. The germline V gene has CDR1 MDHEN and CDR2 SYDVKM. A total of 13 residues make up the CDR3, ends included. Here the CDR3 reads CASSSRWGKWAST.

V gene TRBV12-3 or TRBV12-4 combines with J gene TRBJ1-2; D gene uncertain. The CDR3 length is 12 residues. Trimming cost V 2 bases and J 8 bases, with 9 bases left between them. For the CDR3, the DNA is TGTGCCAGCAGTTTATCAGCGGGGGGCTACACCTTC. It translates to CASSLSAGGYTF.

The rearrangement links TRBV5-1 to TRBJ2-3; possible D gene TRBD2, 5 bases. Per the germline V gene, CDR1 is SGHRS and CDR2 is YFSETQ. Trimming removed 8 bases at V and 1 base at J, with 17 bases between. The CDR3 is made up of 15 amino acids. In nucleotides, the CDR3 is TGCGCCAGTTGGGGAAGGCCCGGGGGCACAGATACGCAGTATTTT. Translating it yields CASWGRPGGTDTQYF.

V is TRBV15 and J is TRBJ1-2; D is unresolved. This CDR3 is built from 12 residues. Trimming cost V 1 base and J 7 bases, with 7 bases left between them. CDR1 LNHNV and CDR2 YYDKDF come from the germline V gene (reference sequence). The CDR3 loop is CATSRAGFGYTF. The CDR3, as DNA: TGTGCCACCAGCAGAGCGGGTTTTGGCTACACCTTC.

This rearrangement joins TRBV27 to TRBJ2-7, with D perhaps TRBD1 or TRBD2 (6 bases each). Between the trimmed V and J ends, which lost 5 bases and 6 bases, there was a span of 11 bases. The CDR3 runs 12 residues. Germline V gives CDR1 MNHEY, CDR2 SMNVEV (reference sequence). The CDR3 region has the DNA TGTGCCAGCAGTCCGGGGGCGGGCGAGCAGTACTTC. Its translation: CASSPGAGEQYF.

This clone was observed a handful of times. The CDR3 DNA follows: TGTGCCAGCAGCTTGAGGGGAGGGCCCTATGAGCAGTTCTTC. Its translation is CASSLRGGPYEQFF. J is TRBJ2-1 and V is TRBV7-9, with 7 bases aligning to TRBD2. There are 14 residues in the CDR3. CDR1 is SEHNR, CDR2 FQNEAQ, per germline (reference sequence). V lost 3 bases, J lost 8 bases, and 7 bases stayed unmatched.

The V call is TRBV28, the J call TRBJ1-1; weak D call: TRBD1 (6 bases). The CDR3 spans 12 residues. V shed 9 bases and J shed 1 base, with 9 bases lying between them. Germline values: CDR1 MDHEN, CDR2 SYDVKM. The CDR3 sequence is CASSTGNTEAFF. The CDR3 DNA is TGTGCCAGTTCGACAGGGAACACTGAAGCTTTCTTT.

Notes on this clone: Other DNA variants within this sample encode the same CDR3. V and J are TRBV11-2 and TRBJ2-7; 8 bases are shared with TRBD1. The CDR3 is 15 residues long. The junction had 5 bases not matched to a gene; V was cut back by 3 bases and J by 1 base. Germline lookup yields CDR1 SGHAT and CDR2 FQNNGV. The CDR3 DNA follows: TGTGCCAGCAGCTTCGGGACAGGAGGTTCCTACGAGCAGTACTTC. As protein: CASSFGTGGSYEQYF.

The genes are TRBV7-9 and TRBJ1-5; a weak D match, TRBD1 (6 bases). Trimming stripped 4 bases from V and 3 bases from J, with 10 bases between. There are 14 residues in the CDR3. The V gene's germline CDR1 is SEHNR and CDR2 FQNEAQ (reference sequence). This CDR3 reads CASSSGAFNQPQHF. The DNA of the CDR3 is TGTGCCAGCAGCTCAGGGGCATTCAATCAGCCCCAGCATTTT.

The J gene is TRBJ2-5, the V gene TRBV18; 8 nucleotides agree with TRBD1. The junction had 14 bases not matched to a gene; V was cut back by 6 bases and J by 2 bases. CDR3 length: 17 amino acids. CDR1 and CDR2 from the germline V gene are KGHSH and LQKENI. The CDR3 region has the DNA TGTGCCAGCTCCTATAGGCGAGGGACAGGAGATCAAGAGACCCAGTACTTC. It encodes CASSYRRGTGDQETQYF.

The chain has TRBV20-1 and TRBJ2-7, with D perhaps matching TRBD2 (5 bases). The V gene's germline CDR1 is DFQATT and CDR2 SNEGSKA (reference sequence). V dropped 3 bases and J dropped 6 bases, with 12 bases sitting between them. The length of the CDR3 is 12 residues. CDR3 bases: TGCAGTGCTAGTCCTAGCAGGACCGAGCAGTACTTC. Translated: CSASPSRTEQYF.

The CDR3 reads CASSFLTGVSSYEQYF. CDR3 nucleotide sequence: TGTGCCAGCAGCTTCCTAACAGGGGTCAGCTCCTACGAGCAGTACTTC. This chain links TRBV11-2 with TRBJ2-7; 7 nucleotides agree with TRBD1. Germline V gene lookup returns CDR1 SGHAT and CDR2 FQNNGV. The V and J ends lost 3 bases and 0 bases, in that order; junction bases with no gene match: 8. The CDR3 totals 16 residues.

Sample share makes this clone large (0.1 to 1%). V and J are TRBV7-2 and TRBJ2-1; TRBD1 agrees at 7 bases. Germline V gene sequence: CDR1 SGHTA, CDR2 FQGNSA. The CDR3 is made up of 15 amino acids. Trimming cost V 1 base and J 3 bases; bases outside gene matches: 3. CDR3 sequence reads: CASSLVGTVYNEQFF. The CDR3, as DNA: TGTGCCAGCAGCTTAGTTGGGACAGTCTACAATGAGCAGTTCTTC.

The V call is TRBV4-2, the J call TRBJ2-1, with D uncertain. The CDR3 has 17 residues. CDR1 and CDR2 (germline): LGHNA, YNFKEQ. Between the trimmed V and J ends, which lost 0 bases and 3 bases, there was a span of 15 bases. CDR3 region: CASSQESGLLNYNEQFF. The CDR3 nucleotides are TGTGCCAGCAGCCAAGAATCAGGCTTATTAAACTACAATGAGCAGTTCTTC.

The V and J genes are TRBV11-2 and TRBJ2-1; perhaps TRBD2 as D (6 bases). From germline, CDR1 is SGHAT and CDR2 FQNNGV. This CDR3 has 15 residues. Deletions cut 1 base from V and 5 bases from J, with 12 bases between. The CDR3 protein is CASSLGGLRNNEQFF. In nucleotides, the CDR3 is TGTGCCAGCAGCTTAGGGGGACTGCGGAACAATGAGCAGTTCTTC.

The chain has TRBV5-6 and TRBJ2-3; tentative D call: TRBD2 (6 bases). The CDR3 contains 15 residues. In germline, CDR1 is SGHDT, CDR2 YYEEEE. Between the trimmed V and J ends, which lost 4 bases and 1 base, there was a span of 13 bases. The DNA of the CDR3 is TGTGCCAGCAGCACCTACCCTAGCGGCACAGATACGCAGTATTTT. Translating gives CASSTYPSGTDTQYF.

The J gene is TRBJ1-1, the V gene TRBV7-6; possible D gene TRBD1, 5 bases. CDR3 length: 13 amino acids. V lost 11 bases and J lost 0, with 13 bases in between. Germline CDR1 SGHVS, CDR2 FNYEAQ. The CDR3 DNA is TGTGCCTCCGGGGCCAGGATGAACACTGAAGCTTTCTTT. This encodes CASGARMNTEAFF.

The rearrangement links TRBV7-9 to TRBJ2-7, with 8 bases aligning to TRBD1. Losses at the gene ends were 6 bases for V and 5 bases for J; bases not matched to a gene: 6. The CDR3 is made up of 13 amino acids. Germline V CDR1 and CDR2: SEHNR, FQNEAQ (reference sequence). CDR3 amino acids: CASRSTGAHEQYF. CDR3 sequence (DNA): TGTGCCAGCAGATCGACAGGGGCCCACGAGCAGTACTTC.

V usage is TRBV4-1 and J usage is TRBJ2-1; no firm D call. Germline V lookup: CDR1 MGHRA, CDR2 YSYEKL. The germline V and J ends were trimmed by 2 bases and 8 bases, with 13 bases remaining between them. The CDR3 runs 14 residues. CDR3 amino acids: CASSQSPRPDEQFF. CDR3 DNA: TGCGCCAGCAGCCAAAGCCCCCGACCCGATGAGCAGTTCTTC.

This clone was counted a few times. This chain joins TRBV6-5 and TRBJ1-2; D unclear. From germline, CDR1 is MNHEY and CDR2 SVGAGI. The CDR3 is 14 residues long. V gave up 10 bases and J gave up 7 bases, with 22 bases separating them. The CDR3 nucleotides read TGTGCCACAACCCCTAGGCCCTACTCGGGTGGCTACACCTTC. As protein: CATTPRPYSGGYTF.